A single sample is the source of the 8 T cell receptor beta chains below, sequenced in a study of blood T cell repertoires in COVID-19. Measured with immunoSEQ multiplex PCR; TCRdb has only the in-frame clones, and not every one. In the table there are over 90,000 clones, about nine tenths of which are singletons. Sequenced material: peripheral blood. These receptors originate from a woman between 45 and 65 years old with COVID-19, enrolled during active disease.

The J gene is TRBJ1-5, the V gene TRBV24-1, with D possibly being TRBD1 (6 bases). V was clipped by 4 bases and J by 2 bases, with 11 bases between them. This CDR3 has 15 residues. The germline CDR1 and CDR2 sequences are KGHDR and SFDVKD. The chain's CDR3 is CATSEGGEGNQPQHF. In DNA, the CDR3 is TGTGCCACCAGTGAAGGGGGGGAGGGCAATCAGCCCCAGCATTTT.

The chain carries TRBV9 and TRBJ2-2; 9 positions match TRBD1. The CDR3 runs 16 residues. CDR1 and CDR2 (germline): SGDLS, YYNGEE. J lost 6 bases, V lost 2 bases, and 8 bases had no gene match. CDR3 residues: CASSVWTGVGAGELFF. In DNA form, the CDR3 reads TGTGCCAGCAGCGTCTGGACAGGGGTTGGGGCCGGGGAGCTGTTTTTT.

This clone was counted a few times. The rearrangement links TRBV28 to TRBJ2-5, with a possible D match to TRBD2 (6 bases). In germline, CDR1 is MDHEN, CDR2 SYDVKM. V lost 8 bases to trimming and J lost 4 bases, with 11 bases between them. The CDR3 has 12 amino acids. The CDR3 DNA follows: TGTGCCAGCTCGGGACTCGTAGAGACCCAGTACTTC. Residues: CASSGLVETQYF.

This chain uses TRBV15 with TRBJ2-3; 11 nucleotides match TRBD2. Losses at the gene ends were 0 bases for V and 4 bases for J; bases not matched to a gene: 12. This CDR3 contains 19 residues. The germline V gene has CDR1 LNHNV and CDR2 YYDKDF (reference sequence). CDR3 amino acids: CATSRDPPGSSGGADTQYF. The CDR3, as DNA: TGTGCCACCAGCAGAGATCCCCCTGGTAGTAGCGGGGGGGCAGATACGCAGTATTTT.

The genes are TRBV19 and TRBJ1-3, with D possibly being TRBD1 (6 bases). The V end was cut by 3 bases, the J end by 4 bases, with 16 bases between. This CDR3 comprises 16 residues. Germline V gene data show CDR1 as LNHDA and CDR2 as SQIVND (reference sequence). CDR3 DNA: TGTGCCAGTAGTATTTTTTCGGGGGGCGCCGGAAACACCATATATTTT. This encodes CASSIFSGGAGNTIYF.

The sample holds a few counts of this clone. The rearrangement joins TRBV14 to TRBJ1-2, with D perhaps TRBD1 (5 bases). This CDR3 comprises 15 residues. V lost 6 bases and J lost 3, with 17 bases in between. CDR1 is SGHDN and CDR2 is FVKESK in the germline V gene. CDR3 sequence: CASRDGTGDYYGYTF. In DNA form, the CDR3 reads TGTGCCAGCAGAGACGGGACGGGGGACTACTATGGCTACACCTTC.

The gene calls are TRBV3-1 (or the pseudogene TRBV3-2) and TRBJ2-7; D may be TRBD1 (6 bases). Trimming shortened V by 0 bases and J by 4 bases, and 10 bases separated the two germline ends. Germline V CDR1 and CDR2: LGHDT, YNNKEL (reference sequence). The CDR3 loop spans 14 amino acids. The CDR3 nucleotides are TGTGCCAGCAGCCAAGAGACAGGACGTTACGAGCAGTACTTC. The encoded protein is CASSQETGRYEQYF.

The rearrangement joins TRBV30 to TRBJ2-4; D gene ambiguous. CDR1 and CDR2 from the germline V gene are GTSNPN and SVGIG (reference sequence). The CDR3 is 12 residues long. Trimming cost V 3 bases and J 8 bases, with 11 bases left between them. The CDR3 DNA reads TGTGCCTGGAGCACCCCGGTCGACATTCAGTACTTC. It codes for CAWSTPVDIQYF. Supplemented by reference TRBV30 and TRBJ2-4, the full variable domain reads SQTIHQWPATLVQPVGSPLSLECTVEGTSNPNLYWYRQAAGRGLQLLFYSVGIGQISSEVPQNLSASRPQDRQFILSSKKLLLSDSGFYLCAWSTPVDIQYFGAGTRLSVL.